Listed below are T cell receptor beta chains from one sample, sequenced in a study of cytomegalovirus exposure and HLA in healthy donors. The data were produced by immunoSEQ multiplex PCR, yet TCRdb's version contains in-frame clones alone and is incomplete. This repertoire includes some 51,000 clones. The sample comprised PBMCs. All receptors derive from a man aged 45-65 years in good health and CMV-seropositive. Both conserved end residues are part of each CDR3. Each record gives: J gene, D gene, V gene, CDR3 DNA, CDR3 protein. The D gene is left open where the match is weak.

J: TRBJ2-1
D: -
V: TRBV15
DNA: TGTGCCACCAGCAGTGAAGGGGACAATGAGCAGTTCTTC
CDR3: CATSSEGDNEQFF

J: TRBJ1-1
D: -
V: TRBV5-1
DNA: TGCGCCAGCAGCTTGGAGGTCAGGGTCCCTGAAGCTTTCTTT
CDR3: CASSLEVRVPEAFF

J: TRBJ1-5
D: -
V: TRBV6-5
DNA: TGTGCCAGCAGACCCATACAGGGTGGTCAGCCCCAGCATTTT
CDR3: CASRPIQGGQPQHF

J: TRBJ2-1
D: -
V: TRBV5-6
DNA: TGTGCCAGCAGCTTTCCAGCTCGGGGAACCTACAATGAGCAGTTCTTC
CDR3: CASSFPARGTYNEQFF

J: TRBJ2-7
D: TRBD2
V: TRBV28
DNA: TGTGCCAGCAGGTTCGGGAGGGCCTATATGAACGAGCAGTACTTC
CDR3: CASRFGRAYMNEQYF

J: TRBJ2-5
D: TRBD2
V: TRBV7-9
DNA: TGTGCCAGCAGCTCCAGATCCGGGACTACAGAGACCCAGTACTTC
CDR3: CASSSRSGTTETQYF

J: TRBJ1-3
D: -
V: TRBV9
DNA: TGTGCCAGCAGCGTAGTGGCAACCTCTGGAAACACCATATATTTT
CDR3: CASSVVATSGNTIYF

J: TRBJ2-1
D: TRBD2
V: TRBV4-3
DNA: TGCGCCAGCAGCCATGCTAGCGGGACCTCCTACAATGAGCAGTTCTTC
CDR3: CASSHASGTSYNEQFF

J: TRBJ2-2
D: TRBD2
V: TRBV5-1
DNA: TGCGCCAGCAGCTTCGGGCTAGCGGGAGCGAACACCGGGGAGCTGTTTTTT
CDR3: CASSFGLAGANTGELFF

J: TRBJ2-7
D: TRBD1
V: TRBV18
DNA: TGTGCCAGCTCACGACAGGGGGCGGGGGGCCCCTACGAGCAGTACTTC
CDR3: CASSRQGAGGPYEQYF

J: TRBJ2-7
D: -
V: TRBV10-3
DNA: TGTGCCATCAGCGAGGCTAGTAGTTACGAGCAGTACTTC
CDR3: CAISEASSYEQYF

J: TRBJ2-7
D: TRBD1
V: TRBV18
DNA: TGTGCCAGCTCACTCACCGGGACAGAAATCTCCTACGAGCAGTACTTC
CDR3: CASSLTGTEISYEQYF

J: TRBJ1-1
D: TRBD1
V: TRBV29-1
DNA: TGCAGCGTTGACTCTCGGGCCCACAGGGGCAGCACTGAAGCTTTCTTT
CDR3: CSVDSRAHRGSTEAFF

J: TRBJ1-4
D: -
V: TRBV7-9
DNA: TGTGCCAGCAGCTTAGGGATACAGGGTGAAAAACTGTTTTTT
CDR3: CASSLGIQGEKLFF

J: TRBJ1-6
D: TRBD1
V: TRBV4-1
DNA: TGCGCCAGCAGCCAAGCCGGGACAGGGGTCTCACCCCTCCACTTT
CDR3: CASSQAGTGVSPLHF

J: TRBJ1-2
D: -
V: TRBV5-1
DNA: TGCGCCAGCAGCTTACAGGGCGGCGACTATGGCTACACCTTC
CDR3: CASSLQGGDYGYTF

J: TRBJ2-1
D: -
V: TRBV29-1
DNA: TGCAGCGTTGGTGGCAGGGGATCCTACAATGAGCAGTTCTTC
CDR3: CSVGGRGSYNEQFF

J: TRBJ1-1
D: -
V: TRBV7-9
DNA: TGTGCCAGCAGCCCAAACAGGGTCCAGAACACTGAAGCTTTCTTT
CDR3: CASSPNRVQNTEAFF

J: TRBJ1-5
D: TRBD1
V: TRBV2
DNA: TGTGCCAGCAGTGTAGGACAGGGCTACAATCAGCCCCAGCATTTT
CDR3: CASSVGQGYNQPQHF

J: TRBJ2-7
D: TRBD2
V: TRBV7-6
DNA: TGTGCCAGCAGCTCATCTAGCGGGAGGGTAATCTACGAGCAGTACTTC
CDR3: CASSSSSGRVIYEQYF

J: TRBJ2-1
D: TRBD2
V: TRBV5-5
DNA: TGTGCCAGCAGCTTGCTTACTAGCGGGGGGCAAAATGAGCAGTTCTTC
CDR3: CASSLLTSGGQNEQFF

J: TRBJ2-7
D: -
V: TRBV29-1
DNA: TGCAGCGTTGCCCCGCGACAGAGCTCCTACGAGCAGTACTTC
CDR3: CSVAPRQSSYEQYF

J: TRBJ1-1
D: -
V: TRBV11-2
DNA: TGTGCCAGCACCGCAGGGTTCGCTGAAGCTTTCTTT
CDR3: CASTAGFAEAFF

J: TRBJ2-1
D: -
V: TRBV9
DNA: TGTGCCAGCAGCGTAGATAGCGGCCCCTACAATGAGCAGTTCTTC
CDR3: CASSVDSGPYNEQFF

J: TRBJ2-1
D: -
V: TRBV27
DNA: TGTGCCAGCAGTCTAACTTTCCTCACCGACAATGAGCAGTTCTTC
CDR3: CASSLTFLTDNEQFF

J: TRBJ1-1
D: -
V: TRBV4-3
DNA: TGCGCCAGCAGCTCAGTTCGGGGCACTGAAGCTTTCTTT
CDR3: CASSSVRGTEAFF

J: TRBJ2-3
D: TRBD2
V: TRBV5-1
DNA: TGCGCCAGCAGCCTATCTAGCGGGAGGCCCACAGATACGCAGTATTTT
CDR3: CASSLSSGRPTDTQYF